The table lists the clone carrying this T cell receptor (beta chain) with many counts. CDR3 size: 13 residues. CDR1 and CDR2 (germline): DFQATT, SNEGSKA (reference sequence). Trimming stripped 3 bases from V and 3 bases from J, with 8 bases between. The sample belongs to a study of read filtering for tumor transcriptome and immune sequencing. The library was built from about 400 ng RNA with molecular barcoded adaptors for alpha/delta and beta/gamma chains. TCRdb called the reads again in MiXCR, with one record for every CDR3 protein. The repertoire holds 100,000 to 150,000 distinct CDR3 sequences, with roughly 13% as singletons.

The clonotype was recovered from a donor at least 40 years old with multiple myeloma. The V call is TRBV20-1, the J call TRBJ1-4; D gene uncertain. Sequenced input: a population of CD138-negative cells sorted from bone marrow. The CDR3 protein is CSASGEANEKLFF. The CDR3 nucleotides read TGCAGTGCTAGCGGGGAAGCTAATGAAAAACTGTTTTTT.